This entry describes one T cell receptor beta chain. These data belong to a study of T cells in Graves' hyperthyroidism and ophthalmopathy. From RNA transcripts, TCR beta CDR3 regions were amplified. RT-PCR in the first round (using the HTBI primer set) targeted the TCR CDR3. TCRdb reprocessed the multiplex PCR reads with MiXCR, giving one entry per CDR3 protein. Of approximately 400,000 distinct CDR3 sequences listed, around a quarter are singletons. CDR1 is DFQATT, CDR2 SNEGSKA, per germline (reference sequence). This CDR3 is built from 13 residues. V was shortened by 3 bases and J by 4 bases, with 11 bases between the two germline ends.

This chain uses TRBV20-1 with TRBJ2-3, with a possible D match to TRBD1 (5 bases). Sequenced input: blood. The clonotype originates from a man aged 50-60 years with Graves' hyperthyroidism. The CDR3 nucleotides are TGCAGTGCTAGGGCAGGGTCTGCAGATACGCAGTATTTT. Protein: CSARAGSADTQYF.